These 32 T cell receptor beta chains were sequenced from one sample in a study of T-cell memory formation after mild COVID-19. MiXCR, run by TCRdb on the 5' RACE reads, gives a single entry per CDR3 protein. Of fewer than 150,000 distinct CDR3 sequences listed, approximately 15% are singletons. Material: PBMCs or a T cell subset sorted from them (not recorded which). The receptors originated from a man younger than 30 who had mild COVID-19 (a few samples of this study predate the infection). Cell type and time point are not known.

Details on this clonotype: Its ends do not fully match the called genes, so a read error is possible. V gene TRBV7-7 combines with J gene TRBJ2-1, with D perhaps matching TRBD1 or TRBD2 (5 bases each). The CDR3 has 13 amino acids. Germline V gene data show CDR1 as SSHAT and CDR2 as FNYEAQ (reference sequence). The CDR3 DNA is TGTGCTAGCAGTCGGGACGCAAACAATGAGCAGTTCTTC. Its protein is CASSRDANNEQFF.

This clonotype occurred a few times. The V call is TRBV2, the J call TRBJ2-7; D might be TRBD2 (7 bases). The CDR3 extends over 16 amino acids. Per germline, CDR1 SNHLY and CDR2 FYNNEI. V was cut by 8 bases and J by 2 bases, with 22 bases left in between. The CDR3 DNA follows: TGTGCCAGCCAGACGGCGGGGCGGGGGCAAACCTACGAGCAGTACTTC. It specifies CASQTAGRGQTYEQYF.

The chain couples TRBV5-1 to TRBJ2-5; 8 bases are shared with TRBD2. The CDR3 is 15 residues long. Germline lookup yields CDR1 SGHRS and CDR2 YFSETQ. Unmatched junction bases numbered 6, after V lost 4 bases and J lost 1 base. CDR3 coding DNA: TGCGCCAGCAGCCGCGGGGGGACTACCCAAGAGACCCAGTACTTC. Protein: CASSRGGTTQETQYF. The variable domain in full, completed from reference TRBV5-1 and TRBJ2-5, reads KAGVTQTPRYLIKTRGQQVTLSCSPISGHRSVSWYQQTPGQGLQFLFEYFSETQRNKGNFPGRFSGRQFSNSRSEMNVSTLELGDSALYLCASSRGGTTQETQYFGPGTRLLVL.

This clonotype was observed a few times. The genes are TRBV6-2 or TRBV6-3 and TRBJ2-1; no reliable D call. Germline CDR1 reads MNHEY; CDR2 reads SVGEGT. The CDR3 loop spans 13 amino acids. Between the trimmed V and J ends, which lost 8 bases and 0 bases, there was a span of 8 bases. The CDR3 nucleotides read TGTGCCAGCGTTCTCAGCTCCTACAATGAGCAGTTCTTC. It translates to CASVLSSYNEQFF.

The J gene is TRBJ2-1, the V gene TRBV7-2; no clear D. Germline V CDR1 and CDR2: SGHTA, FQGNSA. This CDR3 has 13 amino acids. V was clipped by 1 base and J by 7 bases, with 8 bases between them. The CDR3 DNA sequence: TGTGCCAGCAGCTTAGGTAGGCTTAATGAGCAGTTCTTC. Protein: CASSLGRLNEQFF.

This clonotype was counted between two and nine times. The junction and the germline gene differ at one end; a read error may be behind it. This chain joins TRBV5-6 and TRBJ2-3; TRBD1 might be the D (6 bases). From germline, CDR1 is SGHDT and CDR2 YYEEEE. This CDR3 spans 12 amino acids. The CDR3 DNA sequence: TGTGCCAGCAGCGTATGGACAGCTACGCAGTATTTT. Translating gives CASSVWTATQYF.

In its sample, this clonotype was seen a few times. This chain links TRBV27 with TRBJ2-7; no reliable D call. The CDR3 has 14 amino acids. The germline V gene encodes CDR1 MNHEY and CDR2 SMNVEV (reference sequence). Trimming left V 6 bases short and J 4 bases short, with 16 bases between. The CDR3 DNA follows: TGTGCCAGCAGCGGACGTGGGCAGCTATACGAGCAGTACGTC. Encoded protein: CASSGRGQLYEQYV.

The chain employs TRBV6-1 and TRBJ2-5; D call uncertain. V gave up 6 bases and J gave up 5 bases, with 13 bases separating them. Per germline, CDR1 MNHNS and CDR2 SASEGT. The CDR3 spans 13 residues. CDR3 in DNA: TGTGCCAGCAGACGCATTTTCGGGGAGACCCAGTACTTC. It yields the protein CASRRIFGETQYF.

This clonotype came up many times. The V and J genes are TRBV9 and TRBJ2-3; 9 bases agree with TRBD2. CDR1 and CDR2 (germline): SGDLS, YYNGEE. The CDR3 is made up of 14 amino acids. The junction had 3 bases not matched to a gene; V was cut back by 3 bases and J by 4 bases. CDR3 bases: TGTGCCAGCAGCGCGACTAGCGGCCCAGATACGCAGTATTTT. This gives the protein CASSATSGPDTQYF.

This clonotype occurred a few times. The gene calls are TRBV11-2 and TRBJ2-2, with TRBD2 identical over 10 bases. There are 16 residues in the CDR3. CDR1 is SGHAT and CDR2 is FQNNGV in the germline V gene. V lost 6 bases to trimming and J lost 5 bases; unmatched junction nucleotides: 9. The CDR3 region is CASRPLAGVVTGELFF. The CDR3 DNA reads TGTGCCAGCAGGCCTCTAGCGGGGGTTGTAACCGGGGAGCTGTTTTTT.

This clonotype was counted between two and nine times. The chain has TRBV20-1 and TRBJ2-3, with TRBD1 matching 7 bases. CDR3 size: 18 residues. Looked up from germline, CDR1 is DFQATT and CDR2 is SNEGSKA (reference sequence). V lost 0 bases to trimming and J lost 0 bases; unmatched junction nucleotides: 12. CDR3 loop: CSARDRKTGTSSTDTQYF. The CDR3, as DNA: TGCAGTGCTAGAGATAGGAAGACAGGGACCTCTAGCACAGATACGCAGTATTTT.

The V call is TRBV12-3 or TRBV12-4, the J call TRBJ2-1, with D hard to call. The CDR3 is 14 residues long. V shed 1 base and J shed 10 bases, with 14 bases lying between them. CDR3 sequence (DNA): TGTGCCAGCAGTTTAGGGATCCTTGCGTCCGAGCAGTTCTTC. Translating gives CASSLGILASEQFF.

This clonotype was counted many times. The chain recombines TRBV11-2 with TRBJ2-3; weak D call: TRBD2 (5 bases). Germline V gives CDR1 SGHAT, CDR2 FQNNGV. V lost 0 bases, J lost 11 bases, and 12 bases lay in between. This CDR3 has 13 amino acids. The CDR3 bases are TGTGCCAGCAGCTTAGATCAGCGACGGGGGCAGTATTTT. Translated, it gives CASSLDQRRGQYF.

This clonotype was found a few times. The V call is TRBV5-1, the J call TRBJ2-1, with D uncertain. The CDR3 is made up of 15 amino acids. CDR1 and CDR2 (germline): SGHRS, YFSETQ. Deletions cut 6 bases from V and 0 bases from J, with 13 bases between. The CDR3 region is CASNPDGSSYNEQFF. As DNA, the CDR3 is TGCGCCAGCAACCCGGACGGTAGCTCCTACAATGAGCAGTTCTTC.

The rearrangement uses TRBV24-1 and TRBJ2-1; possibly TRBD2 for D (5 bases). Germline CDR1 reads KGHDR; CDR2 reads SFDVKD. This CDR3 is built from 14 residues. Between the trimmed V and J ends, which lost 9 bases and 7 bases, there was a span of 18 bases. The CDR3: CATADSWFPNEQFF. The CDR3 DNA reads TGTGCCACCGCGGACTCGTGGTTTCCAAATGAGCAGTTCTTC.

This clonotype was counted at least ten times. The chain recombines TRBV7-2 with TRBJ2-4; TRBD1 aligns across 8 bases. Germline values: CDR1 SGHTA, CDR2 FQGNSA. V dropped 5 bases and J dropped 6; count of bases not matched to a gene: 12. The CDR3 spans 16 residues. This CDR3 is CASSMYTSGTGNIQYF. CDR3 bases: TGTGCCAGCAGCATGTATACCTCCGGGACAGGAAACATTCAGTACTTC.

This clonotype was counted a few times. CDR3 loop: CASSLGGRSTQYF. The CDR3 DNA follows: TGCGCCAGCAGCTTGGGGGGACGCAGCACCCAGTACTTC. The chain has TRBV5-1 and TRBJ2-5, with D perhaps assigned TRBD1 or TRBD2 (5 bases each). This CDR3 region has 13 residues. Trimming cost V 0 bases and J 8 bases, with 11 bases left between them. The germline gives CDR1 SGHRS, CDR2 YFSETQ.

This clonotype was picked up a small number of times. The chain carries TRBV4-1 and TRBJ1-1; 7 bases map to TRBD1. Germline trimming cut 0 bases from V and 5 bases from J; bases unmatched to any gene: 9. In germline, CDR1 is MGHRA, CDR2 YSYEKL. The CDR3 is made up of 16 amino acids. CDR3 bases: TGCGCCAGCAGCCAAGATCAAGGGGGCGGAGGTACTGAAGCTTTCTTT. As protein: CASSQDQGGGGTEAFF.

The rearrangement uses TRBV20-1 and TRBJ2-3, with 8 nucleotides matching TRBD2. V lost 0 bases, J lost 2 bases, and 13 bases stayed unmatched. Per germline, CDR1 DFQATT and CDR2 SNEGSKA (reference sequence). The CDR3 length is 18 residues. In DNA form, the CDR3 reads TGCAGTGCTAGAGATCTGCGGGGGGCAGATATCGTCACAGATACGCAGTATTTT. Translation gives CSARDLRGADIVTDTQYF.

This clonotype was detected a few times. The rearrangement links TRBV10-1 to TRBJ2-5; 12 bases agree with TRBD1. This CDR3 is 15 amino acids long. V was clipped by 4 bases and J by 5 bases; unmatched bases: 5. The V gene's germline CDR1 is WNHNN and CDR2 SYGVQD (reference sequence). In DNA, the CDR3 is TGCGCCAGCAGTGTCGGGACAGGGGGCCTGGAGACCCAGTACTTC. This translates into CASSVGTGGLETQYF.

V usage is TRBV7-2 and J usage is TRBJ2-7; 8 positions match TRBD1. CDR3 size: 14 residues. Unmatched junction bases numbered 10, after V lost 5 bases and J lost 7 bases. Germline loops: CDR1 SGHTA, CDR2 FQGNSA. CDR3 bases: TGTGCCAGCAGCGTTACGACAGGGGCGAGGGAGCAGTACGTC. Its protein is CASSVTTGAREQYV.

This clonotype was observed a few times. V gene TRBV4-2 combines with J gene TRBJ1-2; no firm D call. The CDR3 is made up of 14 amino acids. V was pared by 5 bases and J by 4 bases, with 14 bases between. Germline V CDR1 and CDR2: LGHNA, YNFKEQ. CDR3 DNA: TGTGCCAGCAGCTATCGTTGGGCCAGCTATGGCTACACCTTC. Its protein is CASSYRWASYGYTF.

The V gene is TRBV4-2, the J gene TRBJ1-4, with a possible D match to TRBD1 (5 bases). Germline CDR1 LGHNA, CDR2 YNFKEQ. CDR3 length equals 17 residues. Between the trimmed V and J ends, which lost 2 bases and 7 bases, there was a span of 20 bases. This CDR3 is CASSQIYRPLQVEKLFF. The CDR3 bases are TGTGCCAGCAGCCAAATCTACAGGCCTCTTCAGGTTGAAAAACTGTTTTTT.

The CDR3 nucleotides are TGTGCCAGCAGCCCAGGGGGAGGGGGAACTGGGGCCAACGTCCTGACTTTC. Translation gives CASSPGGGGTGANVLTF. V gene TRBV7-3 combines with J gene TRBJ2-6, with D perhaps given as TRBD1 or TRBD2 (7 bases each). Germline CDR1 SGHTA, CDR2 FQGTGA. CDR3 length equals 17 residues. V was shortened by 5 bases and J by 2 bases, with 16 bases between the two germline ends.

This clonotype has more than one count but fewer than ten. The chain links TRBV12-3 or TRBV12-4 to TRBJ2-7; D remains unclear. Trimming removed 2 bases from V and 6 bases from J, with 11 bases in between. The CDR3 consists of 13 residues. This CDR3 is CASSLNAVGEQYF. In DNA, the CDR3 is TGTGCCAGCAGTTTAAATGCCGTGGGCGAGCAGTACTTC.

The chain uses TRBV5-3 and TRBJ2-4, with no clear D. TRBV5-3 carries the ORF label, with uncertain function. The CDR3 is made up of 15 amino acids. Between the trimmed V and J ends, which lost 0 bases and 2 bases, there was a span of 9 bases. This chain's CDR3 is CARSLGYVTKNIQYF. As DNA, the CDR3 is TGTGCCAGAAGCTTGGGCTACGTAACCAAAAACATTCAGTACTTC.

J is TRBJ1-2 and V is TRBV6-5, with a tentative D call TRBD1 (6 bases). Germline V lookup: CDR1 MNHEY, CDR2 SVGAGI. The CDR3 spans 16 residues. V lost 0 bases, J lost 7 bases, and 18 bases lay in between. The CDR3 spells CASSYSNAPGGLGYTF. The CDR3 DNA reads as TGTGCCAGCAGTTACTCGAATGCTCCTGGGGGCCTTGGCTACACCTTC.

The chain carries TRBV7-2 and TRBJ2-3; 13 positions agree with TRBD2. Germline values: CDR1 SGHTA, CDR2 FQGNSA. The CDR3 runs 18 residues. V lost 8 bases to trimming and J lost 0 bases; unmatched junction nucleotides: 11. The CDR3 here is CASSKRPTSGGSTDTQYF. The CDR3 DNA is TGTGCCAGCTCTAAAAGACCGACTAGCGGGGGGAGCACAGATACGCAGTATTTT. Variable domain in full (rest from reference TRBV7-2 and TRBJ2-3): GAGVSQSPSNKVTEKGKDVELRCDPISGHTALYWYRQSLGQGLEFLIYFQGNSAPDKSGLPSDRFSAERTGGSVSTLTIQRTQQEDSAVYLCASSKRPTSGGSTDTQYFGPGTRLTVL.

The chain combines TRBV6-4 with TRBJ1-2; D unclear. V was pared by 9 bases and J by 3 bases, with 26 bases between. The CDR3 has 17 amino acids. CDR1 is MRHNA and CDR2 is SNTAGT in the germline V gene. CDR3 sequence: CARLRPARVNRHYGYTF. CDR3 coding DNA: TGTGCCAGACTTCGGCCCGCTCGTGTCAACCGTCACTATGGCTACACCTTC.

CDR3 nucleotides: TGTGCCAGCAGGCAAATGACAGGGCACCCCCAGCATTTT. It translates to CASRQMTGHPQHF. The V and J genes are TRBV7-2 and TRBJ1-5, with 7 bases fitting TRBD1. This CDR3 comprises 13 residues. With V trimmed by 6 bases and J by 10 bases, 9 bases remained unmatched. Germline V gene sequence: CDR1 SGHTA, CDR2 FQGNSA.

This clonotype was picked up many times. CDR3 in DNA: TGTGCCACCAGCAGAGATCCGACGCACGAGCAGTACTTC. This encodes CATSRDPTHEQYF. The chain joins TRBV15 to TRBJ2-7; D unclear. Trimming removed 0 bases from V and 5 bases from J, with 8 bases in between. CDR3 size: 13 residues. Germline CDR1 is LNHNV and CDR2 is YYDKDF (reference sequence). The full variable domain, its missing parts supplied by reference TRBV15 and TRBJ2-7, is DAMVIQNPRYQVTQFGKPVTLSCSQTLNHNVMYWYQQKSSQAPKLLFHYYDKDFNNEADTPDNFQSRRPNTSFCFLDIRSPGLGDTAMYLCATSRDPTHEQYFGPGTRLTVT.

This clonotype has a handful of counts. J is TRBJ2-7 and V is TRBV5-1; 8 bases line up with TRBD1. This CDR3 is built from 13 residues. CDR1 is SGHRS and CDR2 is YFSETQ in the germline V gene. V trimming: 6 bases; J trimming: 7 bases; junction bases outside the gene matches: 9. CDR3 DNA: TGCGCCAGCAAGGACAGGGCAAATGGGGAGCAGTACTTC. It encodes CASKDRANGEQYF.